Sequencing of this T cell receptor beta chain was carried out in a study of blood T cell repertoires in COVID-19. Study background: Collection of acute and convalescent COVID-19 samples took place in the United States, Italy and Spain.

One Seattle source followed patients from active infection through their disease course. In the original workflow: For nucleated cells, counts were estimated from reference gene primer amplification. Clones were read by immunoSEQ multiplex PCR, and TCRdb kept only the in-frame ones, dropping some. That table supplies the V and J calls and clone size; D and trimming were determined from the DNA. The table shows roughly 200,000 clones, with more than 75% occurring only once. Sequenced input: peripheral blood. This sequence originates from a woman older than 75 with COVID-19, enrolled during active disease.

DNA of the CDR3: TGCAGTGCTAGTACACCCTCAACTAATGAAAAACTGTTTTTT. Protein: CSASTPSTNEKLFF. This chain joins TRBV20-1 and TRBJ1-4; no clear D. The ends were cut back, 3 bases at V and 0 bases at J, with 8 bases in the middle. The CDR3 runs 14 residues. Germline CDR1 reads DFQATT; CDR2 reads SNEGSKA (reference sequence).